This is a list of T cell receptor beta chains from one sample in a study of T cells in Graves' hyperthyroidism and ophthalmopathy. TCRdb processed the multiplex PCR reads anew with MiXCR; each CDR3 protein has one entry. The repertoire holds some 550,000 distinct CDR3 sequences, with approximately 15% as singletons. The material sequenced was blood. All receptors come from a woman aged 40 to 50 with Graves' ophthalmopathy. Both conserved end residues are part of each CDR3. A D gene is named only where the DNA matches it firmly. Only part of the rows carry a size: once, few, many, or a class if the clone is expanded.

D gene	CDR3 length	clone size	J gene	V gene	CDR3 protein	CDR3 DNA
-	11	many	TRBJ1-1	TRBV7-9	CASSLVGEAFF	TGTGCCAGCAGTTTAGTAGGAGAAGCTTTCTTT
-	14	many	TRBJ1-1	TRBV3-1	CASSLDTRNTEAFF	TGTGCCAGCAGCCTGGACACAAGGAACACTGAAGCTTTCTTT
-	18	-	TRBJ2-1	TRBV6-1	CASSEAAGGSSLYNEQFF	TGTGCCAGCAGTGAAGCGGCAGGGGGGAGCAGCCTCTACAATGAGCAGTTCTTC
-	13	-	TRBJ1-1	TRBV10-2	CASSPQGWVEAFF	TGCGCCAGCAGTCCACAGGGATGGGTTGAAGCTTTCTTT
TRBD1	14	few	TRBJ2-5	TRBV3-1	CASSSQGADETQYF	TGTGCCAGCAGCTCACAGGGGGCGGACGAGACCCAGTACTTC
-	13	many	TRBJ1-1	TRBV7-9	CASSMRGNTEAFF	TGTGCCAGCAGCATGAGGGGGAACACTGAAGCTTTCTTT
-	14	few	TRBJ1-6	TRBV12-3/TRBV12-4	CASSRGTYNSPLHF	TGTGCCAGCAGTAGGGGAACCTATAATTCACCCCTCCACTTT
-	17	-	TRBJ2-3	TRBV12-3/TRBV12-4	CASSRGTGGRAADTQYF	TGTGCCAGCAGCCGAGGGACAGGAGGGAGGGCCGCAGATACGCAGTATTTT
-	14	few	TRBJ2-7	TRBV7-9	CASSHGFRPYEQYF	TGTGCCAGCAGCCACGGCTTTAGGCCCTACGAGCAGTACTTC
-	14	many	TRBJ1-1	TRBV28	CASSLFPLGFEAFF	TGTGCCAGCAGTTTATTTCCGCTCGGCTTCGAAGCTTTCTTT
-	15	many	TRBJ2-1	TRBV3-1	CASSQGSRVNNEQFF	TGTGCCAGCAGCCAGGGGTCGCGGGTAAACAATGAGCAGTTCTTC
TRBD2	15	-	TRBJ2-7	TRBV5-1	CASSSQAGEYYEQYF	TGCGCCAGCAGCTCCCAAGCGGGAGAATACTACGAGCAGTACTTC
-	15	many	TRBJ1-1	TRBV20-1	CSANPGQGAGTEAFF	TGCAGTGCTAACCCAGGGCAAGGGGCCGGAACTGAAGCTTTCTTT
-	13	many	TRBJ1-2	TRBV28	CASSLSRWNGYTF	TGTGCCAGCAGTTTATCGCGGTGGAACGGCTACACCTTC
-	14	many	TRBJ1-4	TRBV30	CAWSLGTVDEKLFF	TGTGCCTGGAGTCTCGGGACTGTAGATGAAAAACTGTTTTTT
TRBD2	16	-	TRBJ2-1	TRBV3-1	CASSLQGGGSYNEQFF	TGTGCCAGCAGCCTGCAGGGCGGGGGCTCCTACAATGAGCAGTTCTTC
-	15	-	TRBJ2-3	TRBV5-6	CASSPRQVGTDTQYF	TGTGCCAGCAGCCCCCGACAGGTTGGAACAGATACGCAGTATTTT
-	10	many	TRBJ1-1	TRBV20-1	CSADRTEAFF	TGCAGTGCAGACCGGACGGAAGCTTTCTTT
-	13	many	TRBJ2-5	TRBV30	CAWMMGGAETQYF	TGTGCCTGGATGATGGGCGGGGCGGAGACCCAGTACTTC
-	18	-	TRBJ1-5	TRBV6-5	CASSSGRGRTYSNQPQHF	TGTGCCAGCAGTTCCGGGCGGGGTCGGACTTATAGCAATCAGCCCCAGCATTTT
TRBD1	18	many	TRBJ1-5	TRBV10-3	CAISESKGGQGWNQPQHF	TGTGCCATCAGTGAGTCCAAGGGAGGACAGGGGTGGAATCAGCCCCAGCATTTT
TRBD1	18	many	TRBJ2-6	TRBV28	CATYKRGQARSGANVLTF	TGTGCCACCTATAAAAGGGGACAGGCGCGCTCTGGGGCCAACGTCCTGACTTTC
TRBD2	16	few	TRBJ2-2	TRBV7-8	CASSVRTSGNTGELFF	TGTGCCAGCAGCGTGAGGACTAGCGGGAACACCGGGGAGCTGTTTTTT
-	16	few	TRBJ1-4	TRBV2	CASSEPRGGVKEKLFF	TGTGCCAGCAGCGAACCCAGGGGAGGCGTAAAAGAAAAACTGTTTTTT
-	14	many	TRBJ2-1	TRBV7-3	CASSKRGPYNEQFF	TGTGCCAGCAGCAAAAGAGGGCCCTACAATGAGCAGTTCTTC
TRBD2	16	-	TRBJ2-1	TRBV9	CASSVEGLAGNNEQFF	TGTGCCAGCAGCGTAGAAGGACTAGCGGGGAACAATGAGCAGTTCTTC
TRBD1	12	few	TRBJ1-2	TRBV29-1	CSVYRDRYGYTF	TGCAGCGTCTACCGGGACAGATATGGCTACACCTTC
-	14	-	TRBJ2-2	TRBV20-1	CSARRGMNTGELFF	TGCAGTGCTAGACGTGGGATGAACACCGGGGAGCTGTTTTTT
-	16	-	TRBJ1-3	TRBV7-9	CVSSFQGPISGNTIYF	TGTGTCAGCAGCTTTCAGGGCCCGATCTCTGGAAACACCATATATTTT
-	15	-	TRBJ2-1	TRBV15	CATSRVRAGYNQQFF	TGTGCCACCAGCAGAGTCAGGGCGGGCTACAATCAGCAGTTCTTC
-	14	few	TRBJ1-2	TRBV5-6	CASSLYRANYGYTF	TGTGCCAGCAGCTTATATCGGGCTAACTATGGCTACACCTTC
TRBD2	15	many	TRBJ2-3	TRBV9	CASSYLAGGADTQYF	TGTGCCAGCAGCTATCTAGCGGGAGGGGCAGATACGCAGTATTTT
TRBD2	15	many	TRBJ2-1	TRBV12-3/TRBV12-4	CASTLSGREYNEQFF	TGTGCCAGCACTCTTAGCGGGAGGGAGTACAATGAGCAGTTCTTC
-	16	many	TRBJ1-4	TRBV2	CASSEAGRLTNEKLFF	TGTGCCAGCAGTGAAGCGGGCAGGCTGACAAATGAAAAACTGTTTTTT
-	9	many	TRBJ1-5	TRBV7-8	CASSLAPYF	TGTGCCAGCAGCTTAGCCCCGTATTTT
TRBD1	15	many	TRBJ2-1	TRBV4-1	CASSQGQASYNEQFF	TGTGCCAGCAGCCAGGGACAGGCGTCCTACAATGAGCAGTTCTTC
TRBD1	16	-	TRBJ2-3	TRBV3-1	CASSQTTGTSTDTQYF	TGTGCCAGCAGCCAGACGACAGGGACAAGCACAGATACGCAGTATTTT
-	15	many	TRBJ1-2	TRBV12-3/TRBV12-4	CASSTSYTPPGGYTF	TGTGCCAGCAGCACATCCTACACCCCACCCGGCGGCTACACCTTC
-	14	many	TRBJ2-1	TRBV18	CASSFQTGTNEQFF	TGTGCCAGCTCATTTCAGACCGGAACGAATGAGCAGTTCTTC
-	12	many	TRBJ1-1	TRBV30	CAWNGGHTEAFF	TGTGCCTGGAATGGGGGCCACACTGAAGCTTTCTTT
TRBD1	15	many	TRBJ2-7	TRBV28	CASSLSPTGVYEQYF	TGTGCCAGCAGTCTGTCCCCGACAGGGGTCTACGAGCAGTACTTC
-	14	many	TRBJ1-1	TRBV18	CASSPNRENTEAFF	TGTGCCAGCTCACCGAACAGGGAGAACACTGAAGCTTTCTTT
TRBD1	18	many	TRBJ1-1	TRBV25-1	CASSDHRTGDGMNTEAFF	TGTGCCAGCAGTGACCATCGGACAGGGGACGGAATGAACACTGAAGCTTTCTTT
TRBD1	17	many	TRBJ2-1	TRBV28	CASSLVLRDRENDEQFF	TGTGCCAGCAGTTTAGTCCTCCGGGACAGGGAGAACGATGAGCAGTTCTTC
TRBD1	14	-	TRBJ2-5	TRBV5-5	CASSFATGGETQYF	TGTGCCAGCAGCTTCGCCACAGGGGGAGAGACCCAGTACTTC
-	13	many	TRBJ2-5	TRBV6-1	CASSEVPEETQYF	TGTGCCAGCAGTGAAGTGCCGGAAGAGACCCAGTACTTC
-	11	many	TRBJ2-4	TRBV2	CASSLGEVQYF	TGTGCCAGCAGTTTAGGGGAGGTTCAGTACTTC
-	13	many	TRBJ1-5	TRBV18	CASSPRDTQPQHF	TGTGCCAGCTCACCCCGGGATACTCAGCCCCAGCATTTT
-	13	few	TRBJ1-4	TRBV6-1	CASHGGGNEKLFF	TGTGCCAGCCACGGGGGCGGGAATGAAAAACTGTTTTTT
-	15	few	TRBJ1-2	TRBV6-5	CASSYFEMGRGGYTF	TGTGCCAGCAGTTACTTCGAAATGGGGCGGGGTGGCTACACCTTC
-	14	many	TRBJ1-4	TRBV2	CASKTGTPNEKLFF	TGTGCCAGCAAGACCGGGACACCGAATGAAAAACTGTTTTTT
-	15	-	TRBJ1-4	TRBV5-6	CASSANDWGGEKLFF	TGTGCCAGCAGCGCAAATGATTGGGGTGGTGAAAAACTGTTTTTT
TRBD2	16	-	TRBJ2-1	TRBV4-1	CASSQAGLAGSNEQFF	TGCGCCAGCAGCCAAGCAGGCCTAGCGGGATCCAATGAGCAGTTCTTC
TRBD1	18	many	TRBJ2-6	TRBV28	CASFRTGTSASGANVLTF	TGTGCCAGCTTCCGGACAGGGACGTCGGCCTCTGGGGCCAACGTCCTGACTTTC
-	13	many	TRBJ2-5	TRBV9	CASSVYPQETQYF	TGTGCCAGCAGCGTCTACCCCCAAGAGACCCAGTACTTC
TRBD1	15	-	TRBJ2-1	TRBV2	CASSGFGTGFNEQFF	TGTGCCAGCAGTGGGTTCGGGACAGGGTTCAATGAGCAGTTCTTC
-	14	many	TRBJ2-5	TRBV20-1	CSASKPGSRETQYF	TGCAGTGCTAGTAAGCCGGGGAGTCGAGAGACCCAGTACTTC
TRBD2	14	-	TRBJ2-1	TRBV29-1	CSVVPASGGDEQFF	TGCAGCGTTGTGCCCGCTAGCGGGGGAGATGAGCAGTTCTTC
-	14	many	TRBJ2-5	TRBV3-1	CASSQDPLARPQYF	TGTGCCAGCAGCCAAGATCCCCTGGCCCGGCCCCAGTACTTC
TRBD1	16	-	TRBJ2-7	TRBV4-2	CASSQNPQGAIYEQYF	TGTGCCAGCAGCCAAAACCCGCAGGGGGCTATCTACGAGCAGTACTTC